This T cell receptor beta chain was found in a study of beta chain features in type 1 diabetes. Study as a whole: Researchers looked at roughly 110 million sorted cells across all samples.

The CDR3 totals 10 residues. Trimming left V 6 bases short and J 6 bases short, with 6 bases between. CDR1 is DFQATT and CDR2 is SNEGSKA in the germline V gene (reference sequence). CD4+ cells of the naive, central memory, regulatory and stem cell-like memory types were sorted via CD45RO/CCR7/CD25/CD127/CD95/CD27. Each sorted population was over 95% pure. This clone was detected only a few times. Its cognate antigen is unknown. Other DNA sequences of this sample code for an identical CDR3. Notes on the study in general: Type 1 diabetes patients had moderately but significantly shorter TCRB CDR3s in all four CD4+ subsets. There were fewer insertions and more deletions at the VDJ junctions of type 1 diabetes patients.

The isolated RNA, all of it, was reverse transcribed, so expressed TCRB transcripts were what got sequenced. TCRdb's copy holds only in-frame clones and misses some; the assay was immunoSEQ multiplex PCR. Of about 740,000 clones listed, around 15% are singletons. The J gene is TRBJ1-5, the V gene TRBV20-1; D gene ambiguous. The sample was naive CD4+ T cells from blood. This clonotype was sampled from a young man with type 1 diabetes. CDR3 loop: CSAAGQPQHF. CDR3 sequence (DNA): TGCAGTGCGGCTGGTCAGCCCCAGCATTTT.